This passage covers 23 T cell receptor beta chains from one sample sequenced in a study of T cell responses to AZD1222 COVID-19 vaccine. TCRdb's copy holds only in-frame clones and misses some; the assay was immunoSEQ multiplex PCR. The sample shows some 110,000 clones, about 91% of them seen only once. Sequenced here: peripheral blood, sampled on day 0 of AZD1222 vaccination. The receptors here all came from an adult in good health.

The chain uses TRBV29-1 and TRBJ1-2, with D uncertain. The CDR3 is 12 residues long. The V gene lost 3 bases and the J gene lost 2 bases, with 7 bases spanning the gap. CDR1 is SQVTM and CDR2 is ANQGSEA in the germline V gene. The CDR3 reads CSVEVGNYGYTF. CDR3 DNA sequence: TGCAGCGTTGAGGTTGGAAACTATGGCTACACCTTC.

The chain has TRBV3-1 (or the pseudogene TRBV3-2) and TRBJ1-1; D is perhaps TRBD1 (5 bases). V was cut by 3 bases and J by 4 bases, with 12 bases left in between. The CDR3 consists of 14 residues. CDR1 LGHDT and CDR2 YNNKEL come from the germline V gene (reference sequence). The CDR3 bases are TGTGCCAGCAGCCACCCGGGGGTCGGCACTGAAGCTTTCTTT. It yields the protein CASSHPGVGTEAFF.

The chain is built from TRBV7-9 and TRBJ1-6, with D hard to call. The CDR3 extends over 15 amino acids. Trimming took 1 base from V and 10 from J, leaving 14 bases between them. In germline, CDR1 is SEHNR, CDR2 FQNEAQ (reference sequence). CDR3 sequence reads: CASSLGMNGRSPLHF. The CDR3 nucleotides read TGTGCCAGCAGCTTAGGGATGAATGGGCGCTCACCCCTCCACTTT.

For the CDR3, the DNA is TGCGCCAGCAGCTTGGGACCAGGGAACACTGAAGCTTTCTTT. This encodes CASSLGPGNTEAFF. This chain joins TRBV5-1 and TRBJ1-1; D remains unclear. CDR3 size: 14 residues. Germline lookup yields CDR1 SGHRS and CDR2 YFSETQ. Trimming shortened V by 0 bases and J by 1 base, and 7 bases separated the two germline ends.

The rearrangement joins TRBV27 to TRBJ1-2; tentative D call: TRBD1 (5 bases). Germline V gene data show CDR1 as MNHEY and CDR2 as SMNVEV (reference sequence). V was shortened by 6 bases and J by 2 bases, with 10 bases between the two germline ends. The CDR3 runs to 13 residues. The CDR3 sequence: CASSQKGNYGYTF. DNA for the CDR3: TGTGCCAGCAGCCAGAAGGGGAACTATGGCTACACCTTC.

The rearrangement uses TRBV9 and TRBJ1-1; no clear D. The CDR3 is 14 residues long. From germline, CDR1 is SGDLS and CDR2 YYNGEE. The V end was cut by 5 bases, the J end by 3 bases, with 14 bases between. The CDR3 here is CASSSQLDYTEAFF. CDR3 nucleotides: TGTGCCAGCAGTAGTCAATTGGACTACACTGAAGCTTTCTTT.

The chain carries TRBV19 and TRBJ1-4; perhaps TRBD1 as D (6 bases). CDR3 size: 13 residues. Germline CDR1 and CDR2: LNHDA and SQIVND (reference sequence). V gave up 8 bases and J gave up 8 bases, with 15 bases separating them. CDR3 nucleotides: TGTGCCAGTCGACAGGCTCCACAGGAAAAACTGTTTTTT. Its protein product is CASRQAPQEKLFF. The variable domain in full, with the rest retrieved from reference TRBV19 and TRBJ1-4, is DGGITQSPKYLFRKEGQNVTLSCEQNLNHDAMYWYRQDPGQGLRLIYYSQIVNDFQKGDIAEGYSVSREKKESFPLTVTSAQKNPTAFYLCASRQAPQEKLFFGSGTQLSVL.

V and J are TRBV10-3 and TRBJ1-1; tentative D call: TRBD1 (6 bases). Trimming took 4 bases from V and 2 from J, leaving 11 bases between them. The length of the CDR3 is 14 residues. CDR1 is ENHRY and CDR2 is SYGVKD in the germline V gene. In nucleotides, the CDR3 is TGTGCCATCAGTGTTCAGGGGACAAACACTGAAGCTTTCTTT. Translated, it gives CAISVQGTNTEAFF.

This chain connects TRBV5-1 to TRBJ2-3, with 8 bases lining up with TRBD2. Germline V gives CDR1 SGHRS, CDR2 YFSETQ. V shed 4 bases, J shed 4 bases, and the junction held 11 bases outside the gene matches. This CDR3 contains 16 residues. The CDR3 DNA is TGCGCCAGCAGCGCCTTAGCGGGATGGACCGCAGATACGCAGTATTTT. It specifies CASSALAGWTADTQYF.

This rearrangement joins TRBV19 to TRBJ2-2; D is undetermined. Germline CDR1 and CDR2: LNHDA and SQIVND (reference sequence). The CDR3 sequence is 14 residues long. V was clipped by 4 bases and J by 4 bases, with 10 bases between them. The CDR3 here is CASSNQGSTGELFF. As DNA, the CDR3 is TGTGCCAGTAGTAATCAAGGTAGCACCGGGGAGCTGTTTTTT.

The chain uses TRBV4-1 and TRBJ1-2, with a possible D match to TRBD1 (6 bases). The CDR3 covers 14 residues. Germline V gene lookup returns CDR1 MGHRA and CDR2 YSYEKL. Trimming took off 4 bases at V and 8 bases at J, with 17 bases between the two ends. This chain's CDR3 is CASSLNSEGDGYTF. In DNA, the CDR3 is TGCGCCAGCAGCCTTAACTCCGAGGGGGACGGCTACACCTTC.

The chain employs TRBV9 and TRBJ1-4; 8 nucleotides match TRBD1. V was clipped by 4 bases and J by 8 bases; unmatched bases: 7. The CDR3 covers 14 residues. Germline V CDR1 and CDR2: SGDLS, YYNGEE. CDR3 sequence reads: CASSPESGGEKLFF. DNA of the CDR3: TGTGCCAGCAGCCCCGAATCAGGGGGCGAAAAACTGTTTTTT.

The chain employs TRBV7-9 and TRBJ2-1; D may match TRBD1 or TRBD2 (5 bases each). Trimming removed 5 bases at V and 6 bases at J, with 17 bases between. Germline loops: CDR1 SEHNR, CDR2 FQNEAQ (reference sequence). This CDR3 has 15 residues. The DNA for the CDR3 is TGTGCCAGCAGCCCGCGGACCGGGACCCTCAATGAGCAGTTCTTC. Translating it yields CASSPRTGTLNEQFF.

The V call is TRBV7-3, the J call TRBJ2-1, with 10 nucleotides matching TRBD2. The germline V gene has CDR1 SGHTA and CDR2 FQGTGA. CDR3 length: 13 amino acids. After removal of 4 bases from V and 10 bases from J, the junction contained 4 bases not matched to a gene. CDR3 bases: TGTGCCAGCAGCTCCGGACTAGCGGCCGAGCAGTTCTTC. It yields the protein CASSSGLAAEQFF.

The chain joins TRBV5-1 to TRBJ1-6; D not resolved. The CDR3 runs 17 residues. Germline assignment: CDR1 SGHRS and CDR2 YFSETQ. Trimming pared 1 base from V and 0 bases from J, leaving 11 bases between. The CDR3 sequence: CASSLIGRSSYNSPLHF. CDR3 bases: TGCGCCAGCAGCTTGATAGGGCGCAGCTCCTATAATTCACCCCTCCACTTT.

This chain uses TRBV6-5 with TRBJ1-1, with D tentatively TRBD1 (6 bases). There are 14 residues in the CDR3. CDR1 and CDR2 from the germline V gene are MNHEY and SVGAGI. Trimming stripped 5 bases from V and 11 bases from J, with 21 bases between. In DNA form, the CDR3 reads TGTGCCAGCAGTCCGGACAGAGCGGCCATCGGGGCTTTCTTT. Translated, it gives CASSPDRAAIGAFF.

V is TRBV25-1 and J is TRBJ1-2; D gene ambiguous. Trimming removed 5 bases from V and 4 bases from J, with 14 bases in between. Germline V gives CDR1 MGHDK, CDR2 SYGVNS. The CDR3 contains 14 residues. The CDR3 region has the DNA TGTGCCAGCAGTCCCTCGGGTGGGTTCTATGGCTACACCTTC. It is translated as CASSPSGGFYGYTF.

The chain uses TRBV3-1 (or the pseudogene TRBV3-2) and TRBJ1-2, with 11 bases aligning to TRBD1. V lost 4 bases, J lost 5 bases, and 9 bases stayed unmatched. The CDR3 covers 16 residues. The V gene's germline CDR1 is LGHDT and CDR2 YNNKEL (reference sequence). The CDR3 DNA is TGTGCCAGCAGCCCTAACCCCGGGACAGGGGGATATGGCTACACCTTC. This codes for CASSPNPGTGGYGYTF.

As concerns this clone: A read error may account for a junction end that differs from germline. The rearrangement joins TRBV6-5 to TRBJ1-1; 7 bases line up with TRBD1. The CDR3 has 15 residues. CDR1 MNHEY and CDR2 SVGAGI come from the germline V gene. The CDR3 sequence is CASSYQGTVKTEAFF. The CDR3, as DNA: TGTGCCAGCAGTTACCAGGGGACAGTGAAGACTGAAGCTTTCTTT.

The rearrangement uses TRBV7-8 and TRBJ1-4; the match to TRBD1 covers 11 bases. V was clipped by 3 bases and J by 8 bases; unmatched bases: 5. The CDR3 totals 15 residues. Per the germline V gene, CDR1 is SGHVS and CDR2 is FQNEAQ. The CDR3 region has the DNA TGTGCCAGCAGCTTGCGAGGGACAGGGGGAGAAAAACTGTTTTTT. Amino acid sequence: CASSLRGTGGEKLFF.

The chain couples TRBV7-2 to TRBJ2-3, with 10 bases fitting TRBD2. This CDR3 spans 17 amino acids. Unmatched junction bases numbered 8, after V lost 2 bases and J lost 3 bases. Germline V lookup: CDR1 SGHTA, CDR2 FQGNSA. The CDR3: CASSLTRLAGVTDTQYF. The CDR3 DNA sequence: TGTGCCAGCAGCTTAACTCGCCTAGCGGGAGTTACAGATACGCAGTATTTT.

V gene TRBV5-4 combines with J gene TRBJ1-2, with 9 nucleotides matching TRBD1. Germline V CDR1 and CDR2: SGHNT, YYREEE (reference sequence). Trimming cost V 4 bases and J 2 bases; bases outside gene matches: 3. CDR3 length: 14 amino acids. CDR3: CASSHGTGNYGYTF. For the CDR3, the DNA is TGTGCCAGCAGCCACGGGACAGGGAACTATGGCTACACCTTC.

The chain uses TRBV7-3 and TRBJ2-6; D gene ambiguous. V was cut by 5 bases and J by 1 base, with 9 bases left in between. The germline CDR1 and CDR2 sequences are SGHTA and FQGTGA. The CDR3 length is 15 residues. In nucleotides, the CDR3 is TGTGCCAGCAGCCGTGCTCAATCTGGGGCCAACGTCCTGACTTTC. Translation: CASSRAQSGANVLTF.